This TCR beta chain came from a study of blood T cell repertoires in COVID-19. Overall study: PBMCs, B-cell-depleted T cells, or T cells provided the cDNA or gDNA that made up the material.

CDR1 is SGHDN, CDR2 FVKESK, per germline. Germline trimming cut 1 base from V and 5 bases from J; bases unmatched to any gene: 6. The CDR3 has 15 residues. In the original processing: Cell counts per sample came from amplifying reference gene primers. Some clones are missing from TCRdb's copy, which holds only in-frame ones; the method was immunoSEQ multiplex PCR. The DNA gave D and trimming, while V, J and clone size come from that table. The sample holds fewer than 500,000 clones; roughly 90% are singletons and the top ten take less than 0.95%. It was during active infection that Seattle patients were enrolled and then longitudinally followed.

The source of this sequence is a man aged 18 to 29 with COVID-19, enrolled during active disease. J is TRBJ2-5 and V is TRBV14; the match to TRBD2 covers 8 bases. The sequenced sample consisted of peripheral blood. The CDR3 DNA reads TGTGCCAGCAGCCAAGGGGGACTAGGCCTTGAGACCCAGTACTTC. It codes for CASSQGGLGLETQYF.